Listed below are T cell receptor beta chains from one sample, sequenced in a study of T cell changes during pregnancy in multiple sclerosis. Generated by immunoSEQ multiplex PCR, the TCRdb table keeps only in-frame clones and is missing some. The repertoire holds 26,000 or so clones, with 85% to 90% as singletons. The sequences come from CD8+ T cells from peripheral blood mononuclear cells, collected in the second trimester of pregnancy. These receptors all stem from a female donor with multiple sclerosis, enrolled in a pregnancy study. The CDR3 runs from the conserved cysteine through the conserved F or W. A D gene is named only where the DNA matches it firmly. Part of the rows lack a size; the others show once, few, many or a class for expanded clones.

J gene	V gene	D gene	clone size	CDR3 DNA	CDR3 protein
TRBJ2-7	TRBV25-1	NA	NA	TGTGCCAGCAGTGATGCTCCCAGGGAAAGGGACTACGAGCAGTACTTC	CASSDAPRERDYEQYF
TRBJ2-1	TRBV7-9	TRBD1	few	TGTGCCAGCAGCGCTACCGGGACAGGGAGACTCAATGAGCAGTTCTTC	CASSATGTGRLNEQFF
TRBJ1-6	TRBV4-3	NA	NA	TGCGCCAGCAGCCAAGATTTGTACATTATGTCACCCCTCCACTTT	CASSQDLYIMSPLHF
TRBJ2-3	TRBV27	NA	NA	TGTGCCAGCAGTTTACCAGGTGAAGATACGCAGTATTTT	CASSLPGEDTQYF
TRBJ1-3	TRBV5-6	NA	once	TGTGCCACCCGGTGGGCAGCTGGAAACACCATATATTTT	CATRWAAGNTIYF
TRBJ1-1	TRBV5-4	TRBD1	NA	TGTGCCAGCAGCTTACATCGGACAGGAACACTCGGAGCTTTCTTT	CASSLHRTGTLGAFF
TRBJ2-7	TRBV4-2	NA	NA	TGTGCCAGCAGCCGCGGTCCCAACTACGAGCAGTACTTC	CASSRGPNYEQYF
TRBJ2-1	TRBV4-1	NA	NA	TGCGCCAGCACCCTCAGGAAGGGGTACAATGAGCAGTTCTTC	CASTLRKGYNEQFF
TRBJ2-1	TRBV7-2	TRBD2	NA	TGTGCCAGCAGCTTAAGGCGACTAGCGGGGAGCTCCTACAATGAGCAGTTCTTC	CASSLRRLAGSSYNEQFF
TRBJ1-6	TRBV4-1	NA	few	TGCGCCAGCAGCCAAGCAGGTTGGAATTCACCCCTCCACTTT	CASSQAGWNSPLHF
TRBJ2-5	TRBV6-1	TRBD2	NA	TGTGCCAGCAGCCTTACTAGCGGGGGGGCGGAGACCCAGTACTTC	CASSLTSGGAETQYF
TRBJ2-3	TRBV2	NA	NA	TGTGCCAGCAGTGGGAGGCGTGGGATCACAGATACGCAGTATTTT	CASSGRRGITDTQYF
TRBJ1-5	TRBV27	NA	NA	TGTGCCAGCAGTTTCGGCAGGGGTAGCAATCAGCCCCAGCATTTT	CASSFGRGSNQPQHF
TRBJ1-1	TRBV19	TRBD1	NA	TGTGCCAGTAGTATAGGATACGGGACAGGGTTGAACACTGAAGCTTTCTTT	CASSIGYGTGLNTEAFF
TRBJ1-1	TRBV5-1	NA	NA	TGCGCCAGCAGCCCCCGTCGGGTTGACACTGAAGCTTTCTTT	CASSPRRVDTEAFF
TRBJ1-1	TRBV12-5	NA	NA	TGTGCTAGTGACCCAACCGGGGTGGAGAACACTGAAGCTTTCTTT	CASDPTGVENTEAFF
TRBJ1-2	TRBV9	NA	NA	TGTGCCAGCAGCCAAGATATTGGGCCGAGCTATGGCTACACCTTC	CASSQDIGPSYGYTF
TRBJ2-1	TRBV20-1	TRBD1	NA	TGCAGAGTTGGGACAGGCGGATTCTTC	CRVGTGGFF
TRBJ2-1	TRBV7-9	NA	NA	TGTGCCAGCAGCTCGAGTACCGGGGGCAATGAGCAGTTCTTC	CASSSSTGGNEQFF
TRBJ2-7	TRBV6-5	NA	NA	TGTGCCAGCAGTTACTCGATCGGACAGCTGCTAAACGAGCAGTACTTC	CASSYSIGQLLNEQYF
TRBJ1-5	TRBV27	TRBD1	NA	TGTGCCAGCAGTTTAGGACAGGGCGTTCGGCCCCAGCATTTT	CASSLGQGVRPQHF
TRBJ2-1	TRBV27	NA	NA	TGTGCCAGCAGTTTAAACGGGGGCTCCTACAATGAGCAGTTCTTC	CASSLNGGSYNEQFF
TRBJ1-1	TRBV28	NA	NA	TGTGCCAGCAGTCCCTATGGGAACACTGAAGCTTTCTTT	CASSPYGNTEAFF
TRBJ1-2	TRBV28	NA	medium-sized	TGTGCCAGCAGGGTCACCGACAATTCCTATGGCTACACCTTC	CASRVTDNSYGYTF
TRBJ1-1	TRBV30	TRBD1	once	TGTGCCTGGAGTGTTGGGGACAGACACTTT	CAWSVGDRHF
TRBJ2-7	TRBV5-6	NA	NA	TGTGCCAGCAGCTTGGGACAGTCGGGCTACGAGCAGTACTTC	CASSLGQSGYEQYF
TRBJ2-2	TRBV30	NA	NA	TGTGCCTCGAAAATGGGCAGCAAGGACACCGGGGAGCTGTTTTTT	CASKMGSKDTGELFF
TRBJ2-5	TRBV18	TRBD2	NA	TGTGCCAGCTCCCCCTCCCGCAGTCGCGGGGGAGAGACCCAGTACTTC	CASSPSRSRGGETQYF
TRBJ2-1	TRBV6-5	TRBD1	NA	TGTGCCAGCAGTTGGGGGCCGGGACAGGGTGGGAATGAGCAGTTCTTC	CASSWGPGQGGNEQFF
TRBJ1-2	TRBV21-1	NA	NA	TGTGCCAGCAGCAACTACAGGGCGGAAGGCTACACCTTC	CASSNYRAEGYTF
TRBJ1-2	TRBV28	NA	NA	TGTGCCAGCAGTGCGAGCAGGGGAATCTATGGCTACACCTTC	CASSASRGIYGYTF
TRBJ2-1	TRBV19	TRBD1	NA	TGTGCCAGTAGTATAGGTGGGACAGGCTACAATGAGCAGTTCTTC	CASSIGGTGYNEQFF
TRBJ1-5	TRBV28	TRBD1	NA	TGTGCCAGCAGTTCCGGGACAGGGGAGATTCAGCCCCAGCATTTT	CASSSGTGEIQPQHF
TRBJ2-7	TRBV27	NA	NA	TGTGCCAGCAGTTTAGGTTACGGGTTCGAGCAGTACTTC	CASSLGYGFEQYF
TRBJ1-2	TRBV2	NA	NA	TGTGCCAGCGTCTTCCTGTATGGCTACACCTTC	CASVFLYGYTF
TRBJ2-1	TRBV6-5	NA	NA	TGTGCCAGCAGTCCTAGCGATCCTTACAATGAGCAGTTCTTC	CASSPSDPYNEQFF
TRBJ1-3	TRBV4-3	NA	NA	TGCGCCAGCAGCCAAGACTTCCCTGGAAACACCATATATTTT	CASSQDFPGNTIYF
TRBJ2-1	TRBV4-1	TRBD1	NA	TGCGCCAGCAGCCCGCTCGGGACAGCCTACAATGAGCAGTTCTTC	CASSPLGTAYNEQFF
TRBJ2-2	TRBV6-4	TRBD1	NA	TGTGCCAGCAGGGGGGCAGGGGGTACCGGGGAGCTGTTTTTT	CASRGAGGTGELFF
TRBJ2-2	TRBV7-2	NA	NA	TGTGCCAGCAGCTTATTGTGGGGTTGGGGGGCCGGGGAGCTGTTTTTT	CASSLLWGWGAGELFF
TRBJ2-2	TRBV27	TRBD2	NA	TGTGCCAGCAGTTTATTGCGGGGGGGGGCCGACACCGGGGAGCTGTTTTTT	CASSLLRGGADTGELFF
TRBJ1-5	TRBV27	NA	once	TGTGCCAGCAGATCAGGGGCGTATAGCAATCAGCCCCAGCATTTT	CASRSGAYSNQPQHF
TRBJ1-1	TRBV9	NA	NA	TGTGCCAGCAGCGCAGGACACCCGAACACTGAAGCTTTCTTT	CASSAGHPNTEAFF
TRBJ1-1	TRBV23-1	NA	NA	TGCGCCAGCAGTCCCTCTCCATGGCAGGAAGCTGAAGCTTTCTTT	CASSPSPWQEAEAFF
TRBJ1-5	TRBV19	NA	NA	TGTGCCAGTAGTATTCAGGGACAGCCCCAGCATTTT	CASSIQGQPQHF
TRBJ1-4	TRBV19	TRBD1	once	TGTGCCAGTAGTACCCGGACAGGAACGCTCTCAACTAATGAAAAACTGTTTTTT	CASSTRTGTLSTNEKLFF
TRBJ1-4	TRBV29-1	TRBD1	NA	TGCAGCGTTCAGGGGGCGGGAGAAAAACTGTTTTTT	CSVQGAGEKLFF
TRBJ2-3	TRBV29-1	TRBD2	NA	TGCAGCGTTAGGGGTAGCGGGGGGGCCGGTACGCAGTATTTT	CSVRGSGGAGTQYF
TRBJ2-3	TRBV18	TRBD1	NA	TGTGCCAGCTCACCGACAGGGAGCACAGATACGCAGTATTTT	CASSPTGSTDTQYF
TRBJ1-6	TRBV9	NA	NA	TGTGCCAGCAGCGTTGGGAGTTCACCCCTCCACTTT	CASSVGSSPLHF
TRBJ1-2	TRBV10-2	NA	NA	TGCGCCAGCAGTGAAAGGGCAGGGGAACTCTATGGCTACACCTTC	CASSERAGELYGYTF
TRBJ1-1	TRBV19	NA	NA	TGTGCCAGTAGTATTATTAAGGGGCGCACTGAAGCTTTCTTT	CASSIIKGRTEAFF
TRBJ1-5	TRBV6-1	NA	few	TGTGCCAGCAGTGAGGCGGACTACCAGCCCCAGCATTTT	CASSEADYQPQHF
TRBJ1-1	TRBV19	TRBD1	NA	TGTGCCAGTAGTTTACCCCGGGACAGCACTGAAGCTTTCTTT	CASSLPRDSTEAFF
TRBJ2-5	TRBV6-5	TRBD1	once	TGTGCCAGCAGCCCGGGACAGGCCTGGGTAGAGACCCAGTACTTC	CASSPGQAWVETQYF
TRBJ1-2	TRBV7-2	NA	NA	TGTGCCAGCAGCGTACCCCCGGGACTCCTAAGTGGCTACACCTTC	CASSVPPGLLSGYTF
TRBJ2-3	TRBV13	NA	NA	TGTGCCAGCAGCCAAACCCTTCTAACAAGGGGCGGTGCAGATACGCAGTATTTT	CASSQTLLTRGGADTQYF